The present TCR beta chain was sequenced within a study of blood T cell repertoires in COVID-19. Here immunoSEQ multiplex PCR was the method, and the copy in TCRdb shows in-frame clones only, minus some. This sample yields roughly 260,000 clones, of which around nine tenths are seen a single time; 2.6% belongs to the top ten. This clone has only one observation. This TCR was recovered from a woman between 18 and 29 years old who had recovered from COVID-19. Sequencing was carried out using PBMCs or T cells enriched from blood (not recorded which).

CDR3 DNA: TGCAGCGGGGGGGGCAGGGCGAACACTGAAGCTTTCTTT. Residues: CSGGGRANTEAFF. J is TRBJ1-1 and V is TRBV29-1; D possibly corresponds to TRBD1 (6 bases). V lost 7 bases and J 1 base, leaving 13 bases between the germline ends. Germline V gene sequence: CDR1 SQVTM, CDR2 ANQGSEA. The CDR3 runs to 13 residues.